What follows describes a single TCR beta chain. Its antigen remains undetermined. Base qualities are not provided; no much larger clone lies one nucleotide away. TCR CDR3 regions were amplified from genomic DNA by multiplex PCR using the deep immunoSEQ assay. Extracted genomic DNA from each cell subset was spread evenly across all wells of several immunoSEQ 96-well plates, with each plate serving as a replicate. For sorted subsets, approximately 0.2 ug of genomic DNA, equivalent to 25,000 to 35,000 T cell genomes, went into each replicate PCR. Purified libraries were quantified with a Qubit 3.0 fluorometer, sized on a Bioanalyzer 2100, and re-quantified with the KAPA Library Quantification kit. Each immunoSEQ 96-well plate was sequenced on its own single-read 150-cycle Illumina NextSeq 550 flow cell. The study's processing was this. Because the immunoSEQ output held only junctional sequences and lacked quality scores, the filtering could not match the filtering applied to full-length reads. Sequences were annotated with PyIR, a Python wrapper for IgBLAST v1.9, using IMGT germline references to assign V/J genes and CDR3. Reads were removed for weak V/J assignments (E-value above 1e-6), missing CDR3, stop codons, out-of-frame junctions, or ambiguous translated residues. A V3J clonotype was defined by an identical inferred V gene, J gene, and CDR3 amino acid sequence. Percentage overlap between repertoires was computed as shared unique clonotypes divided by the size of the smaller repertoire. Repertoire richness was assessed with RTK rarefaction, the Chao1 estimator, and Recon v2.1 estimates of unobserved clonotypes. Generation probabilities were computed with OLGA for all TCRbeta clonotypes obtained by the gDNA method from several donors. TCRdb retrieved this table from immuneACCESS and kept in-frame rearrangements only. Not all clones are present; in checked studies, unresolved V genes account for under half, and no reason is known for the remainder. V and J calls and clone size come straight from that table; D and trimming were deduced from the DNA. In all, the sample holds approximately 1.4 million clones, and nearly 99% of those were seen once. The ten largest make up 0.4% to 0.55% of the sample.

This entry belongs to a study of shared clonotypes between healthy human individuals (dated by TCRdb to 2019 to 2021). For context, the study as a whole: Two women and a few men aged 18 to 49 years were included in the cohort. For each donor, three plates each were used for CD4 naive and CD4 memory, two plates were used for CD8 naive, and one plate was used for CD8 memory. To estimate repertoire size and how much clonotype sharing occurs between individuals, the study deeply sequenced the blood TCR repertoires of five healthy adults. Different laboratories and diverse techniques were used to prepare libraries and sequence TCR repertoires, to increase sequencing depth and limit assay-specific biases. Per donor, leukapheresis produced somewhere between about 0.9 and 9.5 billion PBMCs. Beyond this particular receptor, the publication reports: Sampling was restricted to blood, and TCR repertoires in tissue are likely to differ from TCR repertoires in blood. Estimated clonotype richness was generally larger for naive than for memory subsets. The genetic and exposure-history diversity represented was limited by the small number of donors. Pairwise subsampling indicated that sequencing depth was expected to affect the degree of clonotype sharing among donors. Higher generation probabilities were observed for clonotypes shared by all four sorted-subset donors than for non-shared clonotypes. Across a few donors, around 5% of naive CD4, 3% to 4% of naive CD8, approximately 2.5% of memory CD4, and approximately 0.4% of memory CD8 clonotypes were shared. Incomplete sequencing was indicated by rarefaction of sorted-subset datasets, despite the large sequencing depth.

The donors were healthy, HIV-negative adults with no recently reported acute infections or vaccinations. All donors were Caucasian adults living in Nashville, Tennessee, USA. CD4+ T cells were enriched by magnetic negative selection, after which naive cells were positively selected on CD45RA and the negative fraction was taken as the memory subset. After blood collection by leukapheresis, PBMCs were isolated using Ficoll-Histopaque density gradient centrifugation and then cryopreserved in the vapor phase of liquid nitrogen. Analytical flow cytometry was used to check the purity and quantity of every magnetically sorted T cell population. Genomic DNA was isolated from every sorted fraction and measured by UV absorbance on a Nanodrop 2000c. This clonotype was sampled from a man in his thirties or forties in good health. Sequenced sample: naive CD4+ T cells sorted from blood. The sample's cell subset or site label, in plain terms: CD45RA+ positively selected.

The DNA sequence is given as TGTGCCAGCAGCGCCCAAGGGGGCGCCCCGGAGACCCAGTACTTC. Its amino acids are CASSAQGGAPETQYF. The rearrangement joined TRBV9 to TRBJ2-5; the junction holds 7 bases that match TRBD1. The CDR3, from cysteine to phenylalanine, totals 15 residues. Only the CDR3 region is kept as DNA, spanning 45 bases read in frame from base 1. From the germline V gene, CDR1 is SGDLS and CDR2 is YYNGEE. Clipping removes 3 bases from V and 5 bases from J, with 10 as the unmatched junction base count.